A selection of T cell receptor beta chains follows, all from one sample in a study of OX40 agonist ivuxolimab in advanced cancers. TCRdb keeps only in-frame clones here, not all; method: immunoSEQ multiplex PCR. The table records some 90,000 clones, around nine tenths of them present only once. The specimen comprised CD4+ or CD8+ T cells sorted from blood, sampled in a trial of the OX40 agonist ivuxolimab. The receptors stem from an adult with an advanced solid tumor such as melanoma, head and neck, liver or kidney cancer. The CDR3 runs from the conserved cysteine through the conserved F or W. Each record gives: V gene, clone size, J gene, D gene, CDR3 protein, CDR3 DNA. D genes are given only for firm matches. Size is stated for part of the rows, as once, few or many counts, or as a class when the clone is expanded.

V gene: TRBV14
clone size: NA
J gene: TRBJ2-1
D gene: TRBD2
CDR3 protein: CASSDLAGSYNEQFF
CDR3 DNA: TGTGCCAGCAGCGACCTAGCGGGGAGTTACAATGAGCAGTTCTTC

V gene: TRBV7-2
clone size: NA
J gene: TRBJ2-7
D gene: NA
CDR3 protein: CASSLGLAGYEQYF
CDR3 DNA: TGTGCCAGCAGCTTAGGGCTGGCGGGCTACGAGCAGTACTTC

V gene: TRBV11-2
clone size: NA
J gene: TRBJ1-3
D gene: NA
CDR3 protein: CASSLDKLGGSGNTIYF
CDR3 DNA: TGTGCCAGCAGCTTAGATAAGCTGGGGGGATCTGGAAACACCATATATTTT

V gene: TRBV10-3
clone size: NA
J gene: TRBJ1-1
D gene: TRBD1
CDR3 protein: CAITTGIGNTEAFF
CDR3 DNA: TGTGCCATCACGACAGGGATCGGGAACACTGAAGCTTTCTTT

V gene: TRBV11-2
clone size: NA
J gene: TRBJ2-1
D gene: NA
CDR3 protein: CASSLGLPTGGEQFF
CDR3 DNA: TGTGCCAGCAGCTTGGGACTACCCACAGGGGGTGAGCAGTTCTTC

V gene: TRBV29-1
clone size: NA
J gene: TRBJ1-1
D gene: NA
CDR3 protein: CSVGQTPPRNTEAFF
CDR3 DNA: TGCAGCGTTGGGCAGACACCCCCTCGGAACACTGAAGCTTTCTTT

V gene: TRBV6-1
clone size: NA
J gene: TRBJ2-7
D gene: NA
CDR3 protein: CASKIGTEQYF
CDR3 DNA: TGTGCCAGCAAAATAGGCACCGAGCAGTACTTC

V gene: TRBV15
clone size: NA
J gene: TRBJ1-1
D gene: TRBD1
CDR3 protein: CATSASGQGDTEAFF
CDR3 DNA: TGTGCCACCAGCGCTTCGGGACAGGGGGACACTGAAGCTTTCTTT

V gene: TRBV27
clone size: few
J gene: TRBJ1-6
D gene: NA
CDR3 protein: CASSYANQGSSYNSPLHF
CDR3 DNA: TGTGCCAGCAGCTACGCAAACCAGGGGAGCTCCTATAATTCACCCCTCCACTTT

V gene: TRBV6-5
clone size: NA
J gene: TRBJ2-5
D gene: TRBD1
CDR3 protein: CASSYHGTAEETQYF
CDR3 DNA: TGTGCCAGCAGTTATCATGGGACAGCAGAAGAGACCCAGTACTTC

V gene: TRBV30
clone size: once
J gene: TRBJ2-7
D gene: NA
CDR3 protein: CAWSTTGSEQYF
CDR3 DNA: TGTGCCTGGAGTACCACAGGGAGTGAGCAGTACTTC

V gene: TRBV18
clone size: NA
J gene: TRBJ2-1
D gene: TRBD1
CDR3 protein: CASSPSLTGNNEQFF
CDR3 DNA: TGTGCCAGCTCTCCTAGCCTGACAGGGAACAATGAGCAGTTCTTC

V gene: TRBV5-1
clone size: NA
J gene: TRBJ2-5
D gene: TRBD2
CDR3 protein: CASSLAASGVGETQYF
CDR3 DNA: TGCGCCAGCAGCTTGGCCGCTAGCGGGGTAGGAGAGACCCAGTACTTC

V gene: TRBV6-5
clone size: NA
J gene: TRBJ1-6
D gene: NA
CDR3 protein: CAVGLSPLHF
CDR3 DNA: TGTGCCGTAGGGCTTTCACCCCTCCACTTT

V gene: TRBV7-2
clone size: once
J gene: TRBJ1-5
D gene: NA
CDR3 protein: CASSLLYSNQPQHF
CDR3 DNA: TGTGCCAGCAGCTTACTGTATAGCAATCAGCCCCAGCATTTT

V gene: TRBV5-1
clone size: NA
J gene: TRBJ2-2
D gene: NA
CDR3 protein: CASSPYGPKRDTGELFF
CDR3 DNA: TGCGCCAGCAGCCCCTACGGACCAAAAAGGGACACCGGGGAGCTGTTTTTT

V gene: TRBV6-1
clone size: NA
J gene: TRBJ2-1
D gene: TRBD2
CDR3 protein: CASSGWTSRNEQFF
CDR3 DNA: TGTGCCAGCAGTGGATGGACTAGCAGGAATGAGCAGTTCTTC

V gene: TRBV2
clone size: NA
J gene: TRBJ2-7
D gene: NA
CDR3 protein: CASSAELTLSYEQYF
CDR3 DNA: TGTGCCAGCAGTGCGGAGCTGACCCTCTCCTACGAGCAGTACTTC

V gene: TRBV5-1
clone size: NA
J gene: TRBJ2-4
D gene: TRBD2
CDR3 protein: CASSSSGGNIQYF
CDR3 DNA: TGCGCCAGCAGCTCCTCGGGGGGGAACATTCAGTACTTC

V gene: TRBV19
clone size: NA
J gene: TRBJ2-1
D gene: TRBD2
CDR3 protein: CASSTGLAGGNEQFF
CDR3 DNA: TGTGCCAGTAGTACGGGACTAGCGGGGGGGAATGAGCAGTTCTTC

V gene: TRBV5-1
clone size: NA
J gene: TRBJ2-7
D gene: NA
CDR3 protein: CASSLRGSYEQYF
CDR3 DNA: TGCGCCAGCAGCTTACGGGGCTCCTACGAGCAGTACTTC

V gene: TRBV4-3
clone size: NA
J gene: TRBJ2-3
D gene: TRBD2
CDR3 protein: CASSQASGGDTDTQYF
CDR3 DNA: TGCGCCAGCAGCCAAGCTAGCGGGGGGGACACAGATACGCAGTATTTT

V gene: TRBV6-1
clone size: NA
J gene: TRBJ2-7
D gene: NA
CDR3 protein: CASSGGAGGYEQYF
CDR3 DNA: TGTGCCAGCAGTGGGGGGGCAGGGGGCTACGAGCAGTACTTC

V gene: TRBV7-3
clone size: NA
J gene: TRBJ2-5
D gene: NA
CDR3 protein: CASSEHARETQYF
CDR3 DNA: TGTGCCAGCAGTGAACACGCCCGGGAGACCCAGTACTTC

V gene: TRBV16
clone size: NA
J gene: TRBJ1-2
D gene: NA
CDR3 protein: CASSLPLVYGYTF
CDR3 DNA: TGTGCCAGCAGCCTTCCTTTGGTCTATGGCTACACCTTC

V gene: TRBV4-1
clone size: NA
J gene: TRBJ2-1
D gene: TRBD1
CDR3 protein: CASSQFGTVNEQFF
CDR3 DNA: TGCGCCAGCAGCCAATTTGGGACAGTCAATGAGCAGTTCTTC

V gene: TRBV29-1
clone size: NA
J gene: TRBJ2-1
D gene: NA
CDR3 protein: CSVGRWYEQFF
CDR3 DNA: TGCAGCGTTGGTAGATGGTACGAGCAGTTCTTC

V gene: TRBV6-1
clone size: NA
J gene: TRBJ1-5
D gene: NA
CDR3 protein: CASKGAQGQPQHF
CDR3 DNA: TGTGCCAGCAAAGGGGCCCAGGGTCAGCCCCAGCATTTT

V gene: TRBV4-2
clone size: few
J gene: TRBJ1-3
D gene: NA
CDR3 protein: CASSQELGGRGRLSGNTIYF
CDR3 DNA: TGTGCCAGCAGCCAAGAATTAGGCGGGAGAGGGAGGCTCTCTGGAAACACCATATATTTT

V gene: TRBV7-3
clone size: NA
J gene: TRBJ2-5
D gene: NA
CDR3 protein: CASSLYPQETQYF
CDR3 DNA: TGTGCCAGCAGCTTATACCCCCAAGAGACCCAGTACTTC

V gene: TRBV6-5
clone size: NA
J gene: TRBJ1-2
D gene: NA
CDR3 protein: CASSYAGLGNYGYTF
CDR3 DNA: TGTGCCAGCAGTTACGCAGGGCTCGGTAACTATGGCTACACCTTC

V gene: TRBV10-2
clone size: NA
J gene: TRBJ1-5
D gene: NA
CDR3 protein: CASSMAVSNQPQHF
CDR3 DNA: TGCGCCAGCAGTATGGCAGTTAGCAATCAGCCCCAGCATTTT

V gene: TRBV6-1
clone size: NA
J gene: TRBJ1-5
D gene: TRBD1
CDR3 protein: CASRLDRGGQPQHF
CDR3 DNA: TGTGCCAGCAGGCTCGACAGGGGCGGTCAGCCCCAGCATTTT

V gene: TRBV2
clone size: NA
J gene: TRBJ1-1
D gene: NA
CDR3 protein: CASRGDGNEAFF
CDR3 DNA: TGTGCCAGCAGAGGGGACGGAAATGAAGCTTTCTTT